These 31 T cell receptor beta chains came from one sample sequenced in a study of blood T cell repertoires in COVID-19. The protocol was immunoSEQ multiplex PCR, while the TCRdb copy is restricted to in-frame clones and leaves out a portion. In the table there are a few hundred thousand clones, less than 85% of which are singletons. Sequencing was done on a sample of peripheral blood. These receptors all stem from a young woman with acute or convalescent COVID-19.

This sequence joins TRBV21-1 and TRBJ2-5; the table gives TRBD1 as D, unverified against the DNA. TRBV21-1 is annotated as a pseudogene. The CDR3 runs to 14 residues. The CDR3 DNA reads as TGTGCCAGCAGCAAAGAGGAACAGCCAGGGACCCAGTACTTC. Its translation is CASSKEEQPGTQYF.

A few counts support this clone. The chain links TRBV28 to TRBJ1-4; D may be TRBD1 (5 bases). The germline CDR1 and CDR2 sequences are MDHEN and SYDVKM. The germline V and J ends were trimmed by 3 bases and 8 bases, with 10 bases remaining between them. This CDR3 is 13 amino acids long. CDR3 sequence: CASSFRVWEKLFF. Here the CDR3 DNA reads TGTGCCAGCAGTTTCAGGGTTTGGGAAAAACTGTTTTTT.

J is TRBJ1-2 and V is TRBV19, with unresolved D. The germline CDR1 and CDR2 sequences are LNHDA and SQIVND (reference sequence). CDR3 size: 13 residues. V was trimmed by 8 bases and J by 4 bases, leaving 14 bases between them. CDR3 residues: CASVGWQRYGYTF. CDR3 in DNA: TGTGCCAGTGTCGGATGGCAGCGCTATGGCTACACCTTC. Looking up the rest from reference TRBV19 and TRBJ1-2 gives the full variable domain: DGGITQSPKYLFRKEGQNVTLSCEQNLNHDAMYWYRQDPGQGLRLIYYSQIVNDFQKGDIAEGYSVSREKKESFPLTVTSAQKNPTAFYLCASVGWQRYGYTFGSGTRLTVV.

The chain combines TRBV7-2 with TRBJ2-7; 8 bases match TRBD1. J lost 2 bases, V lost 1 base, and 7 bases had no gene match. Germline-derived CDR1 and CDR2 are SGHTA and FQGNSA. The CDR3 runs to 16 residues. For the CDR3, the DNA is TGTGCCAGCAGCTTAGACCGACAGGGGCTAACCTACGAGCAGTACTTC. It encodes CASSLDRQGLTYEQYF.

This clone has just one count. The chain couples TRBV10-3 to TRBJ1-3, with unresolved D. Germline V gene lookup returns CDR1 ENHRY and CDR2 SYGVKD. The V end lost 3 bases, the J end lost 10 bases, and 10 bases lay between the germline ends. The CDR3 is made up of 12 amino acids. The DNA for the CDR3 is TGTGCCATCAGTGATGCGGAGAGAACCATATATTTT. Translating it yields CAISDAERTIYF.

The chain employs TRBV5-1 and TRBJ2-2; 9 bases are shared with TRBD2. Germline V CDR1 and CDR2: SGHRS, YFSETQ. The CDR3 has 16 amino acids. V trimming: 0 bases; J trimming: 5 bases; junction bases outside the gene matches: 5. CDR3 sequence (DNA): TGCGCCAGCAGCTTGGCTCCCAGCGGGGGGACCGGGGAGCTGTTTTTT. It codes for CASSLAPSGGTGELFF.

This chain links TRBV19 with TRBJ2-1; unclear D gene. The CDR3 has 13 amino acids. V dropped 3 bases and J dropped 7 bases, with 10 bases sitting between them. CDR1 and CDR2 (germline): LNHDA, SQIVND (reference sequence). The CDR3 nucleotides are TGTGCCAGTAGTATGGCTAGTTGGAATGAGCAGTTCTTC. It specifies CASSMASWNEQFF.

The chain combines TRBV3-1 (or the pseudogene TRBV3-2) with TRBJ2-1, with D possibly being TRBD2 (6 bases). The V end was cut by 0 bases, the J end by 15 bases, with 12 bases between. CDR1 is LGHDT, CDR2 YNNKEL, per germline (reference sequence). The CDR3 consists of 12 residues. CDR3 DNA sequence: TGTGCCAGCAGCCAAGAACCGGAGGGTCGGTTCTTC. This sequence encodes CASSQEPEGRFF.

This chain uses TRBV7-8 with TRBJ1-1, with 8 bases identical to TRBD1. The J segment lost 5 bases and the V segment lost 5 bases, leaving 10 bases of the junction unmatched. In germline, CDR1 is SGHVS, CDR2 FQNEAQ. The CDR3 runs to 15 residues. The CDR3 region has the DNA TGTGCCAGCAGCGCAGCGGACAGGGCCGGGACTGAAGCTTTCTTT. Encoded protein: CASSAADRAGTEAFF.

The chain has TRBV7-9 and TRBJ2-5, with 8 positions matching TRBD2. The V and J ends lost 2 bases and 0 bases, in that order; junction bases with no gene match: 5. There are 16 residues in the CDR3. CDR1 SEHNR and CDR2 FQNEAQ come from the germline V gene (reference sequence). The CDR3 DNA reads as TGTGCCAGCAGCTTAATGACTAGCGCGTACCAAGAGACCCAGTACTTC. Translated, it gives CASSLMTSAYQETQYF.

The chain employs TRBV27 and TRBJ2-7; 8 nucleotides line up with TRBD1. The CDR3 runs to 14 residues. The junction had 6 bases not matched to a gene; V was cut back by 3 bases and J by 5 bases. CDR1 and CDR2 (germline): MNHEY, SMNVEV (reference sequence). The CDR3 DNA is TGTGCCAGCAGTTTGTCCCGGACAGGGAACGAGCAGTACTTC. Protein sequence: CASSLSRTGNEQYF.

This sequence joins TRBV23-1 and TRBJ1-4; 7 nucleotides match TRBD1. TRBV23-1 is an ORF, with its function uncertain. The CDR3 has 9 residues. V lost 7 bases and J lost 16; bases outside the gene matches: 3. The CDR3 loop reads CASTRDRFF. The CDR3 region has the DNA TGCGCCAGCACAAGGGACAGGTTTTTT.

The chain carries TRBV18 and TRBJ1-2; tentative D call: TRBD1 (5 bases). V lost 5 bases to trimming and J lost 8 bases, with 15 bases between them. Germline V gene lookup returns CDR1 KGHSH and CDR2 LQKENI. This CDR3 has 13 residues. CDR3 nucleotide sequence: TGTGCCAGCTCAGCCCAAGGGGTTTGGGGCTACACCTTC. Protein sequence: CASSAQGVWGYTF.

This clone was counted only a few times. This sample includes further DNA sequences coding for the same CDR3. The chain has TRBV28 and TRBJ2-2, with TRBD1 matching 11 bases. Germline V gives CDR1 MDHEN, CDR2 SYDVKM. Germline trimming cut 6 bases from V and 6 bases from J; bases unmatched to any gene: 6. CDR3 length: 15 residues. CDR3 protein: CASSRDRGIAGELFF. The CDR3, as DNA: TGTGCCAGCAGCCGGGACAGGGGGATTGCCGGGGAGCTGTTTTTT. The full variable domain, with the rest looked up from reference TRBV28 and TRBJ2-2, is DVKVTQSSRYLVKRTGEKVFLECVQDMDHENMFWYRQDPGLGLRLIYFSYDVKMKEKGDIPEGYSVSREKKERFSLILESASTNQTSMYLCASSRDRGIAGELFFGEGSRLTVL.

Here the CDR3 DNA reads TGTGCCTGGAGTGAAACAGGAAGCTATGGCTACACCTTC. It yields the protein CAWSETGSYGYTF. The V and J genes are TRBV30 and TRBJ1-2, with D possibly matching TRBD1 (5 bases). Trimming removed 1 base at V and 4 bases at J, with 10 bases between. Germline CDR1 reads GTSNPN; CDR2 reads SVGIG (reference sequence). CDR3 length equals 13 residues.

This clone was recorded a few times. The rearrangement joins TRBV7-9 to TRBJ1-2; TRBD1 is a possible D gene (6 bases). Germline CDR1 reads SEHNR; CDR2 reads FQNEAQ (reference sequence). The CDR3 has 13 residues. Trimming removed 4 bases at V and 3 bases at J, with 9 bases between. In DNA form, the CDR3 reads TGTGCCAGCAGCTCCTGGACAGACTATGGCTACACCTTC. Protein product: CASSSWTDYGYTF. Combining the CDR3 with reference TRBV7-9 and TRBJ1-2 gives the whole variable domain DTGVSQNPRHKITKRGQNVTFRCDPISEHNRLYWYRQTLGQGPEFLTYFQNEAQLEKSRLLSDRFSAERPKGSFSTLEIQRTEQGDSAMYLCASSSWTDYGYTFGSGTRLTVV.

The rearrangement links TRBV15 to TRBJ2-7; D remains ambiguous. This CDR3 contains 11 residues. Germline assignment: CDR1 LNHNV and CDR2 YYDKDF (reference sequence). V was clipped by 5 bases and J by 4 bases, with 6 bases between them. Here the CDR3 reads CATSSFYEQYF. As DNA, the CDR3 is TGTGCCACCAGCTCGTTTTACGAGCAGTACTTC.

The chain combines TRBV12-3 or TRBV12-4 with TRBJ1-1, with D unresolved. Trimming stripped 7 bases from V and 4 bases from J, with 13 bases between. The CDR3 length is 13 residues. The CDR3 loop reads CASTLRVGTEAFF. The DNA of the CDR3 is TGTGCCAGCACCTTGAGGGTGGGCACTGAAGCTTTCTTT.

The chain employs TRBV5-1 and TRBJ2-1; 7 bases are shared with TRBD1. The CDR3 sequence is 15 residues long. CDR1 is SGHRS and CDR2 is YFSETQ in the germline V gene. V lost 3 bases to trimming and J lost 5 bases; unmatched junction nucleotides: 8. CDR3 sequence (DNA): TGCGCCAGCAGCTCCTCCGGGACAGTGGACAATGAGCAGTTCTTC. This encodes CASSSSGTVDNEQFF.

V gene TRBV5-1 combines with J gene TRBJ2-7; 7 bases align to TRBD2. Germline V gene lookup returns CDR1 SGHRS and CDR2 YFSETQ. The junction had 11 bases not matched to a gene; V was cut back by 7 bases and J by 4 bases. This CDR3 comprises 14 residues. The CDR3 coding sequence is TGCGCCAGCGCTGAAGCGGGAACTACGTACGAGCAGTACTTC. Translated, it gives CASAEAGTTYEQYF.

J is TRBJ1-2 and V is TRBV12-3 or TRBV12-4; D may be TRBD1 (5 bases). V was pared by 3 bases and J by 3 bases, with 8 bases between. The CDR3 has 13 residues. The CDR3 loop is CASSFGDYYGYTF. In DNA, the CDR3 is TGTGCCAGCAGTTTTGGGGACTACTATGGCTACACCTTC.

The genes are TRBV12-3 or TRBV12-4 and TRBJ1-6; the D is unclear. The CDR3 contains 12 residues. V was pared by 6 bases and J by 9 bases, with 9 bases between. The CDR3 coding sequence is TGTGCCAGCAGCTATGGTTTTTCACCCCTCCACTTT. Amino acid sequence: CASSYGFSPLHF.

The rearrangement joins TRBV7-2 to TRBJ1-5, with TRBD1 matching over 8 bases. Germline V gene data show CDR1 as SGHTA and CDR2 as FQGNSA. CDR3 length: 16 residues. Trimming took 5 bases from V and 0 from J; bases not matched to a gene: 6. The CDR3 sequence: CASSAGTGYSNQPQHF. The DNA of the CDR3 is TGTGCCAGCAGCGCTGGGACAGGATATAGCAATCAGCCCCAGCATTTT.

The chain couples TRBV9 to TRBJ2-3, with 7 nucleotides matching TRBD1. This CDR3 comprises 15 residues. CDR1 is SGDLS and CDR2 is YYNGEE in the germline V gene. With 4 bases clipped from V and 2 bases from J, the junction kept 7 bases outside the gene matches. The DNA for the CDR3 is TGTGCCAGCAGCCCAGGGACAGAAGACACAGATACGCAGTATTTT. Translation gives CASSPGTEDTDTQYF.

The V gene is TRBV5-1, the J gene TRBJ2-7, with TRBD2 matching over 9 bases. V shed 0 bases, J shed 5 bases, and the junction held 0 bases outside the gene matches. The germline V gene has CDR1 SGHRS and CDR2 YFSETQ. The CDR3 sequence is 13 residues long. The CDR3 protein is CASSLGLADEQYF. CDR3 DNA sequence: TGCGCCAGCAGCTTGGGACTAGCGGACGAGCAGTACTTC.

The chain carries TRBV4-2 and TRBJ2-7; TRBD2 is a possible D gene (6 bases). This CDR3 has 14 amino acids. V dropped 5 bases and J dropped 3 bases, with 14 bases sitting between them. Per germline, CDR1 LGHNA and CDR2 YNFKEQ. DNA of the CDR3: TGTGCCAGCAGCTCCACGGGACTTGACTACGAGCAGTACTTC. This codes for CASSSTGLDYEQYF.

The V gene is TRBV2, the J gene TRBJ1-6; 9 nucleotides align to TRBD1. This CDR3 spans 15 amino acids. V lost 10 bases, J lost 5 bases, and 9 bases stayed unmatched. CDR1 and CDR2 (germline): SNHLY, FYNNEI. In nucleotides, the CDR3 is TGTGCCACCAAAAGATGGACAGGGGATAATTCACCCCTCCACTTT. This sequence encodes CATKRWTGDNSPLHF. Full variable domain (outside the CDR3, taken from reference TRBV2 and TRBJ1-6): EPEVTQTPSHQVTQMGQEVILRCVPISNHLYFYWYRQILGQKVEFLVSFYNNEISEKSEIFDDQFSVERPDGSNFTLKIRSTKLEDSAMYFCATKRWTGDNSPLHFGNGTRLTVT.

The chain uses TRBV5-6 and TRBJ2-5; 8 nucleotides line up with TRBD1. The germline gives CDR1 SGHDT, CDR2 YYEEEE. The J segment lost 4 bases and the V segment lost 3 bases, leaving 2 bases of the junction unmatched. The CDR3 is 13 amino acids. CDR3 region: CASSSQGGETQYF. The CDR3 bases are TGTGCCAGCAGCTCACAGGGGGGAGAGACCCAGTACTTC.

This clone was recorded a few times. This chain joins TRBV11-1 and TRBJ2-5, with 9 nucleotides matching TRBD2. The V gene end was trimmed by 2 bases and the J gene end by 2 bases; junction bases not matched to a gene: 6. Germline-derived CDR1 and CDR2 are SGHAT and FQDESV (reference sequence). CDR3 length equals 16 residues. The CDR3 loop is CASSLRASGTQETQYF. DNA for the CDR3: TGTGCCAGCAGCTTAAGGGCTAGCGGGACGCAAGAGACCCAGTACTTC.

The chain employs TRBV6-6 and TRBJ2-1; 8 bases match TRBD2. Trimming at V came to 5 bases and at J to 9 bases, leaving 18 bases not matched to a gene. The CDR3 runs to 17 residues. Germline-derived CDR1 and CDR2 are MNHNY and SVGAGI (reference sequence). CDR3 sequence: CASSHREATSVGTEQFF. CDR3 sequence (DNA): TGTGCCAGCAGTCATCGTGAAGCGACTAGCGTGGGGACTGAGCAGTTCTTC.

The gene calls are TRBV23-1 and TRBJ1-1; D is unclear. TRBV23-1 is annotated as an ORF whose role is uncertain. This CDR3 is built from 12 residues. Trimming took 8 bases from V and 1 from J, leaving 8 bases between them. The CDR3 DNA reads as TGCGCCAGCCAGGAGGGGAACACTGAAGCTTTCTTT. Translating gives CASQEGNTEAFF.